This T cell receptor (beta chain) was sequenced for a study of vaccination and CD4 T cells after COVID-19. As for the study in general: Overlapping SARS-CoV-2, HCoV-NL63, HCoV-OC43 and HCoV-229E spike peptides stimulated the cells.

In regard to this clonotype: What it binds is unknown.

Sample treatment: roughly 11-day PBMC culture with coronavirus spike peptide pools or control peptides (ViraFEST assay). According to the study, CD4+ T cells from the unexposed donor were gathered ahead of the COVID-19 pandemic (2011-2018). Cultured CD4+ T cell DNA underwent sequencing with the Oncomine TCR Beta short-read assay. Genomic DNA was isolated from cultured CD4+ T cells. TCRdb re-called the PCR reads with MiXCR, one entry per CDR3 protein. This table holds several thousand distinct CDR3 sequences, 25% to 30% found once. V lost 1 base, J lost 1 base, and 7 bases lay in between. CDR3 length: 15 residues. CDR1 is KGHSH and CDR2 is LQKENI in the germline V gene.

The sample consisted of CD4+ T cells from blood, cultured in vitro. The rearrangement joins TRBV18 to TRBJ2-2, with D possibly matching TRBD2 (5 bases). The sequence was collected from a human donor in good health. As DNA, the CDR3 is TGTGCCAGCTCACCACGGGAGTGGAACACCGGGGAGCTGTTTTTT. Its protein is CASSPREWNTGELFF.